Included here is one T cell receptor (beta chain) sequence, with context. In its sample, this clone was seen once. The antigen it recognizes is unknown. No base quality values were provided; no much bigger clone lies one nucleotide off. V sheds 2 bases and J sheds 3 bases, leaving 14 bases between their ends. CDR1 and CDR2 (SGHRS, YFSETQ) derive from the germline V gene. The CDR3 sequence holds 15 residues, the cysteine and phenylalanine included. The sequence is cut down to CDR3 DNA, 45 bases in frame from base 1. The record originates from a study of cytomegalovirus exposure and HLA in healthy donors (dated by TCRdb to the late 2010s). With respect to the entire study: According to an earlier analysis of 550 to 750 of the donors, some 170 million T cells yielded over 100 million unique TCR beta sequences and about 300 Gb of sequence data. An early release covering roughly 600 HLA-typed donors comprised roughly 300 gigabases of sequencing data and tens of millions of unique TCR sequences. Of the roughly 410 genotyped donors, approximately 80% were placed in the genetic ancestry cluster associated with self-reported Caucasian donors. The study aimed to test whether signatures of past pathogen exposure could be identified by cataloging public T cell receptors. Using immunosequencing, the study profiled T cell repertoires from about 650 subjects and related those repertoires to cytomegalovirus serostatus. Besides the first cohort of some 670 subjects, a separate validation cohort made up of 95 to 150 different subjects was used. To predict cytomegalovirus infection status, the study brought together high-throughput TCR immunosequencing, statistical association of individual TCRs with disease status, and machine learning. A later analysis re-examined previously published TCR beta repertoires from 610 or so donors and added high-resolution HLA genotyping to investigate patterns of TCR occurrence. Rather than using new phenotypic data, the later analysis identified candidate immune exposures from TCR beta sequences and from how often those sequences occurred across donors. To decide whether each TCR beta V gene segment behaved as functional or pseudogenic, an earlier analysis of some 600 of the donors relied on high-throughput TCR beta sequencing. Alongside the repertoire data, information on donor age, sex, ethnicity and CMV serostatus was compiled. A later genetic analysis took genome-wide SNP genotypes for about three fifths of the 666 donors and used that subset as a discovery cohort. All discovery cohort repertoires had been generated on a single sequencing platform. HLA typing included class I and class II loci at four-digit resolution. Typing coverage varied by locus: about 620-630 donors for A, B, C, DRB1 and DQB1; around 560 for DQA1; approximately 570 for DPA1; roughly 450 for DPB1. Roughly 5 DR-DQ haplotypes were handled as single units for association and clustering because linkage in the cohort was strong. Across around 400 genotyped donors of the cohort, an average of roughly 250,000 unique TCR beta nucleotide sequences per donor were sequenced, and 15% to 20% of those sequences were non-productive. General conclusions and limits of the study: Because HLA typing was missing for some donors at each locus, association tests included only the typed subset. In a later genetic analysis, fewer N-insertions in productive TCRs were reported among donors in an Asian-associated ancestry cluster than the approximately 710-donor mean. A later analysis found that TCR association rates varied across HLA loci, with DRB1 alleles showing the most associated TCRs and HLA-C alleles the fewest. In a later analysis, HLA-associated TCR beta chains showed more clonal expansion and lower generation probabilities than non-associated chains that were equally common. A total of 150 or so TCR beta chains were listed by the study as associated with cytomegalovirus. A later analysis associated about 17,000 TCR beta sequences with specific HLA alleles at a false discovery rate of 0.05. In an earlier analysis of roughly 560 of the donors, most TCR beta V segments were observed in productive rearrangements about 87% or about 30% of the time, broadly matching IMGT annotations. A group of highly shared sequence variants was considered likely to be a technical artifact of the sequencing pipeline. A later analysis reported that several top co-occurrence clusters appeared linked to parvovirus B19, influenza, CMV and Epstein-Barr virus. The earlier analysis of 587 of the donors excluded some 16 rarely observed V segments, including chromosome 9 orphons, because counts were too low. When HLA alleles, especially DR and DQ, strongly co-occurred, TCR associations were difficult to assign to individual alleles. Linkage disequilibrium might explain the correlated functional status among segregating V segments, but an unknown experimental factor could not be ruled out. For the cohort, immune exposure information was limited to CMV serostatus. Only TCR beta chains were sequenced in this cohort, and the absence of alpha or paired-chain data limited detectable features. A later analysis found that most CMV-associated TCR beta chains appeared HLA-restricted, with HLA associations seemingly driven largely by CMV exposure. The authors suggested that the approach could potentially be generalized to other disease states and immunological phenotypes. Some IMGT-functional V segments, including TRBV6-2 and TRBV6-3, could not be told apart with the 87-base-pair reads, so those segments were excluded. Most TCR sequences were seen in very few donors, while some public TCRs were found in many individuals. The classifier was reported to diagnose cytomegalovirus status with high specificity and sensitivity in both the original and validation cohorts. An association between a missense DCLRE1C variant and V-gene and J-gene trimming of TCR beta chains was found in a later genetic analysis and replicated in an independent cohort. A few of the identified cytomegalovirus-associated TCR beta chains were confirmed in vitro to be specific for cytomegalovirus antigens. Sequencing depth was assumed to be roughly uniform across donors in the presence/absence analyses, though that assumption may not hold. A further reported finding was that TCR beta sequences accurately predicted the HLA-A and HLA-B alleles for most subjects in the first cohort.

The cohort consisted of 650 to 850 healthy bone marrow donors. At the time of sampling, all cohort members were nominally healthy, though unrecorded immune exposures were likely present. The donor was CMV seropositive and was included in the group of 300 or so seropositive cohort members. Every donor gave a peripheral blood sample, and the peripheral blood mononuclear cells from that sample were used for TCR beta sequencing. The Qiagen DNeasy Blood Extraction Kit was used to extract genomic DNA from the blood cell samples. Libraries were built with the immunoSEQ multiplex PCR assay. For the multiplex PCR, a mixture combining 60 forward primers for TCR Vbeta segments and 13 reverse primers for TCR Jbeta segments was used. Amplification of the CDR3 region of rearranged TCR beta genes was performed with a multiplex PCR assay on genomic DNA. Amplified TCR beta libraries were sequenced as 87-base-pair reads on the Illumina HiSeq System. The published analysis was carried out like this. In a later analysis, tens of millions of unique TCR beta chains were counted across the approximately 640 repertoires, and roughly 11 million of these chains were shared by at least two donors. To remove PCR and sequencing errors, raw reads were error-corrected and collapsed into unique sequences using a nearest-neighbor algorithm that merged closely related sequences. To assign V, D and J gene segments, CDR3 sequences were aligned to IMGT reference sequences. For a sequence to be retained, a match of at least six nucleotides to both a V gene segment and a J gene segment was required. Rearrangements were called productive when the CDR3 lacked stop codons and stayed in frame with V and J; all others were non-productive. CDR3 was defined by IMGT convention, running from the second conserved V-encoded cysteine to the conserved J-encoded phenylalanine. In an earlier analysis of just under 600 of the donors, sequences lacking an unambiguous match to a single V gene segment were excluded. In an earlier analysis of approximately 500 of the donors, a V segment was called functional when productive rearrangements were above 56.7%, and segregating when the standard deviation between donors exceeded 5%. A statistical classification framework was built for diagnosing cytomegalovirus status from the catalog of TCR beta chain sequences. In a later analysis, TCR nucleotide sequences were compared against IMGT/GENE-DB human TR gene sequences so that V and J genes could be assigned. Using the TCRdist pipeline, a later analysis assigned CDR3 sequences along with most-parsimonious VDJ recombination scenarios. A later analysis defined each TCR beta chain by its CDR3 amino acid sequence plus V-gene family, and excluded reads lacking a unique V-gene family. To address suspected cross-contamination and a sequencing artifact, a later analysis removed 550 to 750 highly shared, low-generation-probability nucleotide sequences. In a later analysis, a clonal expansion index for each public chain was calculated from normalized within-repertoire ranks of inferred template counts. In a later analysis, generation probabilities were computed using a VDJ recombination model fitted to out-of-frame rearrangements, and the results were checked against IGoR. A later analysis scored TCR-TCR, TCR-HLA and TCR-CMV co-occurrence with hypergeometric tests, applying a repertoire-size bias correction to TCR pairs. False discovery rates were estimated in a later analysis by permuting HLA or CMV assignments 20 times. In a later analysis, co-occurring TCRs were grouped with DBSCAN, and TCRdist sequence similarity was added when clustering was performed within HLA-allele-positive subsets. For co-occurrence clustering, repertoires with fewer than 30,000 or more than 120,000 public chains were excluded, along with 4 to 6 repertoires with anomalous nucleotide sharing. TCRdb's version of the immuneACCESS table is confined to in-frame rearrangements and falls short of the full clone set. An unresolved V gene accounts for under half of the shortfall where checked; the remainder is of unknown origin. V and J calls and clone size are those listed in that table; D and trimming were worked out from the DNA. The sample table records about 120,000 clones; more than 60% of these occur just once. The ten largest make up about 9.1% of the sample.

This receptor chain uses TRBV5-1 and TRBJ2-5; perhaps TRBD1 is the D gene, with 5 bases matching. The sequence was obtained from a man aged 35 to 55 in good health and CMV-seropositive. The specimen was PBMCs. The bases are TGCGCCAGCAGCTTTATAGGGGTGAAAGAAGAGACCCAGTACTTC. This encodes CASSFIGVKEETQYF.